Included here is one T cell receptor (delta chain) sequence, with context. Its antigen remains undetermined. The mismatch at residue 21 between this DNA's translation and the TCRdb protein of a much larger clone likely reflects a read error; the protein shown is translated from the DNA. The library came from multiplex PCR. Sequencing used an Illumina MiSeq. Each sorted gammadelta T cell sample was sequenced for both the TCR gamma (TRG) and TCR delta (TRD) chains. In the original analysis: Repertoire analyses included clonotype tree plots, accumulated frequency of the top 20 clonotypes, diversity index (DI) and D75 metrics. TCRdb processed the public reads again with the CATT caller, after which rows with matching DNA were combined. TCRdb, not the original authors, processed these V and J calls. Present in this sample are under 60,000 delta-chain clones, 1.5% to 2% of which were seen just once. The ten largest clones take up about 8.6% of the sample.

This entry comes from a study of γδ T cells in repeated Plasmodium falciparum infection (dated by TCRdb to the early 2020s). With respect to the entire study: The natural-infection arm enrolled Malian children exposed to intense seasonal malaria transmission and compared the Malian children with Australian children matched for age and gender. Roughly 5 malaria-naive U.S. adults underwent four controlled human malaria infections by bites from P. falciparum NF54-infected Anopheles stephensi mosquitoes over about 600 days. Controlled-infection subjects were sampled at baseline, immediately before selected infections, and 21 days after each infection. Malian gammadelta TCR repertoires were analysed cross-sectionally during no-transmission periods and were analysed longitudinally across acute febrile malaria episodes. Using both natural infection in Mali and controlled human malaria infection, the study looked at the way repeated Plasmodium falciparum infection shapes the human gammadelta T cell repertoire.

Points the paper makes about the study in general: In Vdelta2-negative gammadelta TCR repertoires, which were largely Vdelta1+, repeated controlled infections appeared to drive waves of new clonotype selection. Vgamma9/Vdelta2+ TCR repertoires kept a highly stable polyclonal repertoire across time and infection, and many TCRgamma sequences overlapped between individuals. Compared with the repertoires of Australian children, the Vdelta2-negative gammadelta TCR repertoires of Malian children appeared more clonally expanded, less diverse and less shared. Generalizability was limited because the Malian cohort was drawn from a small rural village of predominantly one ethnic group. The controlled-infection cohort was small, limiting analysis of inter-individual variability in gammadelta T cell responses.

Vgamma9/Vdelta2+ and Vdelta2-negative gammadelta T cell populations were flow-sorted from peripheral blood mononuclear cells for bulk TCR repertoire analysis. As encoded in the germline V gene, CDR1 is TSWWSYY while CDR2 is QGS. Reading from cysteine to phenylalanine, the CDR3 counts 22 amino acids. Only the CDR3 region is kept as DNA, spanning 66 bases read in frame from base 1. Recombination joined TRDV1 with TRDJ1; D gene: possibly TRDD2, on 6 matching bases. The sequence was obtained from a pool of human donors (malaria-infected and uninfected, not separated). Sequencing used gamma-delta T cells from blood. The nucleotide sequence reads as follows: TGTGCTCTTGGGGAATCTAAAAATGAGGGGGCGCCACTCCTACCTTACACCGATAAACTCACCTTT. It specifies CALGESKNEGAPLLPYTDKLTF.